This T cell receptor (beta chain) was captured by sequencing in a study of CXCR3 chemokines and chemotherapy response in bladder cancer. TCRdb passed the PCR reads through MiXCR, listing each CDR3 protein once. The top ten hold under 14% of the sample, which has around 5,000 distinct CDR3 sequences, over 13% seen once. Germline CDR1 is SGHNT and CDR2 is YYREEE (reference sequence). The CDR3 is made up of 11 amino acids. Trimming took off 2 bases at V and 8 bases at J, with 4 bases between the two ends. This clonotype is classed as large. Sampling was conducted from a patient whose treatment included neoadjuvant chemotherapy. The source is a human donor with bladder cancer that responded to neoadjuvant chemotherapy. The V call is TRBV5-4, the J call TRBJ2-2; D remains ambiguous. This CDR3 reads CASSFGGELFF. DNA of the CDR3: TGTGCCAGCAGCTTCGGGGGGGAGCTGTTTTTT.